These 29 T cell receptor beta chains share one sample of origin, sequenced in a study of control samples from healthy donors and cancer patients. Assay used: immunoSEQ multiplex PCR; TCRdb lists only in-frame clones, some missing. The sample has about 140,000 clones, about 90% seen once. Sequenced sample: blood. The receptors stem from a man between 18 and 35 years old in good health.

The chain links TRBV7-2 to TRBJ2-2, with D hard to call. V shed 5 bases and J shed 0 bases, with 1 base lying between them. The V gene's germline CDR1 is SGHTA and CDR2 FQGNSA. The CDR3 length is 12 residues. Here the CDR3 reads CASSTNTGELFF. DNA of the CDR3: TGTGCCAGCAGCACGAACACCGGGGAGCTGTTTTTT.

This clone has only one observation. DNA for the CDR3: TGTGCCAGCAGCGCCACTTCCTCTGGAAACACCATATATTTT. Protein sequence: CASSATSSGNTIYF. The rearrangement uses TRBV9 and TRBJ1-3, with D uncertain. In germline, CDR1 is SGDLS, CDR2 YYNGEE. The ends were cut back, 3 bases at V and 0 bases at J, with 7 bases in the middle. CDR3 length: 14 residues.

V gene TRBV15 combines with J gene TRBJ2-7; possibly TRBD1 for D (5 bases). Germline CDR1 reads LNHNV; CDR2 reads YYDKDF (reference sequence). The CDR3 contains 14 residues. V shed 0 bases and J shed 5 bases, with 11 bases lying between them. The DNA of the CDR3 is TGTGCCACCAGCAGAGACAGGGCAAGGGACGAGCAGTACTTC. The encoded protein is CATSRDRARDEQYF.

As DNA, the CDR3 is TGTGCCACCAGCAGACGGGAAAGCTCCTACGAGCAGTACTTC. Encoded protein: CATSRRESSYEQYF. This rearrangement joins TRBV15 to TRBJ2-7, with D perhaps TRBD2 (5 bases). V was clipped by 2 bases and J by 0 bases, with 8 bases between them. Germline CDR1 and CDR2: LNHNV and YYDKDF (reference sequence). CDR3 length: 14 residues.

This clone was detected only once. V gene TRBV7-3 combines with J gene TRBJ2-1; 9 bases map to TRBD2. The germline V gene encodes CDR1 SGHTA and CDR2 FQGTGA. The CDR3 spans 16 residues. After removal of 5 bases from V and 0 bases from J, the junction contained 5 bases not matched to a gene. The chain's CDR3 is CASSTSGGRSYNEQFF. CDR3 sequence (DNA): TGTGCCAGCAGCACGAGCGGGGGGCGCTCCTACAATGAGCAGTTCTTC. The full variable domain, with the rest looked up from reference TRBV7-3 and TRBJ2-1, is GAGVSQTPSNKVTEKGKYVELRCDPISGHTALYWYRQSLGQGPEFLIYFQGTGAADDSGLPNDRFFAVRPEGSVSTLKIQRTERGDSAVYLCASSTSGGRSYNEQFFGPGTRLTVL.

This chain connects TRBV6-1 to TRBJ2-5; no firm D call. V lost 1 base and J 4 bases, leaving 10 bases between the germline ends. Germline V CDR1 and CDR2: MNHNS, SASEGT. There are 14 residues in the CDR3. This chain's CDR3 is CASSEVGLVETQYF. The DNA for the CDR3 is TGTGCCAGCAGTGAAGTAGGATTGGTAGAGACCCAGTACTTC.

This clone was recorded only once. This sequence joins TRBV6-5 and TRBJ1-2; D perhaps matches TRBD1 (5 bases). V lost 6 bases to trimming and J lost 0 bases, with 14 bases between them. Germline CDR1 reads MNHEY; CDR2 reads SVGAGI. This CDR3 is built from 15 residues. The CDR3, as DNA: TGTGCCAGCAGGCTCTCAGGGTCTCCTAACTATGGCTACACCTTC. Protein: CASRLSGSPNYGYTF.

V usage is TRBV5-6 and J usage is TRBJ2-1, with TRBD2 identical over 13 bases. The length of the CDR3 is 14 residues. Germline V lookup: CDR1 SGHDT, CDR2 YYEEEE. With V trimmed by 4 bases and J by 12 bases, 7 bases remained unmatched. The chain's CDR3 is CASSPLTSGGLQFF. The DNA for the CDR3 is TGTGCCAGCAGCCCTTTGACTAGCGGGGGGCTGCAGTTCTTC.

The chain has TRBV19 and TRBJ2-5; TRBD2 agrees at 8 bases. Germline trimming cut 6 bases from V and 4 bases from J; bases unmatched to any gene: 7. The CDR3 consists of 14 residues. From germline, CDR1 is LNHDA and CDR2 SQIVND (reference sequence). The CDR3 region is CASSGGAGLETQYF. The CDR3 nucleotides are TGTGCCAGTAGCGGGGGGGCCGGTTTAGAGACCCAGTACTTC.

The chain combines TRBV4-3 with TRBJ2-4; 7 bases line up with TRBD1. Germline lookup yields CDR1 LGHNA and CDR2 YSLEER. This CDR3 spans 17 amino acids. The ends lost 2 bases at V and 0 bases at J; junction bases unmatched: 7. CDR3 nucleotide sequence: TGCGCCAGCAGCCAAAAACGGGACAGCTTAGCCAAAAACATTCAGTACTTC. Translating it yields CASSQKRDSLAKNIQYF.

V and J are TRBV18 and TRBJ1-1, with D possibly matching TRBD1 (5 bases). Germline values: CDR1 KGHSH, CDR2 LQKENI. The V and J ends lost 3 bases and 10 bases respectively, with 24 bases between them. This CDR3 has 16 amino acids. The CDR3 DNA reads TGTGCCAGCTCACCGCTCGCTGAACGGCAGGGTGGGTTAGCTTTCTTT. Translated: CASSPLAERQGGLAFF.

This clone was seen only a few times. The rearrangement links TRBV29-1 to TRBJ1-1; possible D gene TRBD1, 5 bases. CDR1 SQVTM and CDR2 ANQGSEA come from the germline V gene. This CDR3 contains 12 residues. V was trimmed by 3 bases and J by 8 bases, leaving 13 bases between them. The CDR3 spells CSVEGPFTEAFF. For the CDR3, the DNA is TGCAGCGTTGAGGGACCCTTCACCGAAGCTTTCTTT.

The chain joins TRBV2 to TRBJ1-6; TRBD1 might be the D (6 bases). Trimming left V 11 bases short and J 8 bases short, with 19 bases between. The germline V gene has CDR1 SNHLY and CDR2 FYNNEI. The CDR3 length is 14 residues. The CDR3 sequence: CADQGAGEYSPLHF. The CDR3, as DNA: TGTGCCGACCAGGGCGCAGGGGAGTATTCACCCCTCCACTTT. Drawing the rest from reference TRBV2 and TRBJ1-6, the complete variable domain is EPEVTQTPSHQVTQMGQEVILRCVPISNHLYFYWYRQILGQKVEFLVSFYNNEISEKSEIFDDQFSVERPDGSNFTLKIRSTKLEDSAMYFCADQGAGEYSPLHFGNGTRLTVT.

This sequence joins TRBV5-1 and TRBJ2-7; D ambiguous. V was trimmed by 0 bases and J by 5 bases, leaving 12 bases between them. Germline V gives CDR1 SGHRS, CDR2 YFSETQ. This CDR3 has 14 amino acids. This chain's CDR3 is CASSLGPANNEQYF. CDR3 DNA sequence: TGCGCCAGCAGCTTGGGTCCAGCGAACAACGAGCAGTACTTC.

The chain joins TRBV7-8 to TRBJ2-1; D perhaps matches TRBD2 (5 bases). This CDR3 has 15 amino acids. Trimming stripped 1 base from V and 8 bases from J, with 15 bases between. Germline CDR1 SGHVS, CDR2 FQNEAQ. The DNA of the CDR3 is TGTGCCAGCAGCTTAGGGCGGACTTTCCTCGATGAGCAGTTCTTC. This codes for CASSLGRTFLDEQFF.

CDR3 loop: CATSWEASQRTDTQYF. The CDR3 DNA is TGTGCCACCAGCTGGGAGGCCAGCCAGAGGACAGATACGCAGTATTTT. V and J are TRBV15 and TRBJ2-3; D is perhaps TRBD2 (6 bases). The CDR3 has 16 residues. Trimming pared 5 bases from V and 3 bases from J, leaving 18 bases between. Germline lookup yields CDR1 LNHNV and CDR2 YYDKDF (reference sequence).

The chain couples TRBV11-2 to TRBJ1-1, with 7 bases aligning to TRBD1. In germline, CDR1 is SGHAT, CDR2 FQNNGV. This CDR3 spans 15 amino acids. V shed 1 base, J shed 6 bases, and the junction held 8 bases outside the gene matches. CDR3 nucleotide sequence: TGTGCCAGCAGCTTAGTGAGGGGGCGCGTGGCTGAAGCTTTCTTT. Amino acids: CASSLVRGRVAEAFF.

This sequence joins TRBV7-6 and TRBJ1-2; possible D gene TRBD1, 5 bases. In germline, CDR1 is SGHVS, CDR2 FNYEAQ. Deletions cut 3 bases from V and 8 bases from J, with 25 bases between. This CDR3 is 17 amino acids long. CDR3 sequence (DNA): TGTGCCAGCAGCTTGGGTCCAGGGCTGGACCCGGAAGGAGGCTACACCTTC. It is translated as CASSLGPGLDPEGGYTF.

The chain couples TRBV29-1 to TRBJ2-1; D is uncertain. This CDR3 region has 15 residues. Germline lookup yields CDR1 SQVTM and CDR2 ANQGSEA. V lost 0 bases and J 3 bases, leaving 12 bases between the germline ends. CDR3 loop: CSVEDKLVFYNEQFF. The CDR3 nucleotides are TGCAGCGTTGAAGATAAATTGGTCTTCTACAATGAGCAGTTCTTC.

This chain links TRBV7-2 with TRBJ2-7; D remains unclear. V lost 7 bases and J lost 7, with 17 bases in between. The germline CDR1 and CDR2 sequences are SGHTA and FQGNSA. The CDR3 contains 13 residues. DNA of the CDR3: TGTGCCAGCACCCCTAGAGCCACTAAGGAGCAGTACTTC. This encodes CASTPRATKEQYF.

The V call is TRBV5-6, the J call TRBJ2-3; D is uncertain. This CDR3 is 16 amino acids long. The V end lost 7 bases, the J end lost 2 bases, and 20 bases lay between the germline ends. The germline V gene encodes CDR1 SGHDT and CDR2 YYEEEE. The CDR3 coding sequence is TGTGCCAGCGAACGAAGTAAATTTTCGGTCACAGATACGCAGTATTTT. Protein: CASERSKFSVTDTQYF.

The CDR3: CSVEAVGYGYTF. CDR3 DNA: TGCAGCGTTGAAGCCGTTGGCTATGGCTACACCTTC. The chain recombines TRBV29-1 with TRBJ1-2; D call uncertain. V lost 1 base to trimming and J lost 4 bases, with 7 bases between them. The CDR3 has 12 amino acids. The germline V gene has CDR1 SQVTM and CDR2 ANQGSEA.

The CDR3 DNA reads TGCGCCAGCAGCTTAGCACCTACAGGGATTCCAGGCACCGGGGAGCTGTTTTTT. This gives the protein CASSLAPTGIPGTGELFF. The chain employs TRBV5-1 and TRBJ2-2, with D maybe TRBD1 (6 bases). Per germline, CDR1 SGHRS and CDR2 YFSETQ. The ends were cut back, 2 bases at V and 4 bases at J, with 21 bases in the middle. This CDR3 is built from 18 residues.

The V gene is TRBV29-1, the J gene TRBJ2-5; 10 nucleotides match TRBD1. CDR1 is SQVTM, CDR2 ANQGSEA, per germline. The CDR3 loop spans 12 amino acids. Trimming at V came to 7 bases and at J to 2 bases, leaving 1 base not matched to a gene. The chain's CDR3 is CSADRGQETQYF. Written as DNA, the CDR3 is TGCAGCGCGGACAGGGGGCAAGAGACCCAGTACTTC.

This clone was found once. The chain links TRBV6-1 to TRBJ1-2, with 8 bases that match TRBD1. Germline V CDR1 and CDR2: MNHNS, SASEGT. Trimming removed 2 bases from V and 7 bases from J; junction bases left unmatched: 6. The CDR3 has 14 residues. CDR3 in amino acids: CASSERGQESGYTF. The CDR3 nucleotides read TGTGCCAGCAGTGAAAGGGGACAGGAGAGTGGCTACACCTTC.

CDR3 residues: CASRLADTGELFF. CDR3 nucleotide sequence: TGTGCCAGCCGACTAGCGGACACCGGGGAGCTGTTTTTT. The V and J genes are TRBV6-5 and TRBJ2-2, with 9 bases identical to TRBD2. The CDR3 loop spans 13 amino acids. From germline, CDR1 is MNHEY and CDR2 SVGAGI. The ends lost 8 bases at V and 3 bases at J; junction bases unmatched: 1.

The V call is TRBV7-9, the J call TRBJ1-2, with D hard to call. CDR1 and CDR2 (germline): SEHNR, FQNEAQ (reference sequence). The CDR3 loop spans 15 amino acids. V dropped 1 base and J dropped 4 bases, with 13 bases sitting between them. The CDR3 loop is CASSLVAATTYGYTF. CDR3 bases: TGTGCCAGCAGCTTAGTGGCAGCTACCACCTATGGCTACACCTTC. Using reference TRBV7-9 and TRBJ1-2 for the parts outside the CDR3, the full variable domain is DTGVSQNPRHKITKRGQNVTFRCDPISEHNRLYWYRQTLGQGPEFLTYFQNEAQLEKSRLLSDRFSAERPKGSFSTLEIQRTEQGDSAMYLCASSLVAATTYGYTFGSGTRLTVV.

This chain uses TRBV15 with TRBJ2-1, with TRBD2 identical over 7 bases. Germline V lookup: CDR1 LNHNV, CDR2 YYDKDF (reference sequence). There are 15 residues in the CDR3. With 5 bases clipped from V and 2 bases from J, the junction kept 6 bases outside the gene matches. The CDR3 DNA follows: TGTGCCACCAGCTCCGGCGGGGGACCCTACAATGAGCAGTTCTTC. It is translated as CATSSGGGPYNEQFF.

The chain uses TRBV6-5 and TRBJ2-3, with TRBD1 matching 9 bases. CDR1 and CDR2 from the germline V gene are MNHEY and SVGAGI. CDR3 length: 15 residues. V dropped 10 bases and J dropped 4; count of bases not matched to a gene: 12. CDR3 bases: TGTGCCACGGATCCGACAGGGGGAGGGGCAGATACGCAGTATTTT. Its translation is CATDPTGGGADTQYF.